A single sample is the source of the 25 T cell receptor beta chains below, sequenced in a study of T cell repertoires in cytomegalovirus infection. From the reads, TCRdb called clonotypes with MiXCR, one entry per CDR3 protein. The sample carries under 850,000 distinct CDR3 sequences, roughly 36% recorded once. The sequenced material came from PBMCs. These receptor sequences come from a human donor in good health (CMV status not recorded). Some clones in this sample may be carry-over from other donors' samples.

The V gene is TRBV5-8, the J gene TRBJ1-6; D is undetermined. Trimming removed 2 bases at V and 12 bases at J, with 24 bases between. There are 17 residues in the CDR3. Looked up from germline, CDR1 is SGHTS and CDR2 is YDEGEE. The CDR3 loop reads CASSFRTRRSQWLPLHF. The CDR3 nucleotides read TGTGCCAGCAGCTTTCGGACGAGACGGAGCCAGTGGCTACCCCTCCACTTT.

The rearrangement joins TRBV5-6 to TRBJ1-6; 9 positions agree with TRBD1. Per germline, CDR1 SGHDT and CDR2 YYEEEE. The ends lost 6 bases at V and 2 bases at J; junction bases unmatched: 12. CDR3 length equals 18 residues. CDR3 sequence (DNA): TGTGCCAGCAACAGACACCGGGACAGGGCAACCTATAATTCACCCCTCCACTTT. This gives the protein CASNRHRDRATYNSPLHF.

The chain recombines TRBV12-3 or TRBV12-4 with TRBJ1-5; D is possibly TRBD1 (5 bases). The CDR3 has 14 amino acids. Trimming stripped 2 bases from V and 5 bases from J, with 10 bases between. The CDR3 region is CASSLSGFHQPQHF. The CDR3 nucleotides are TGTGCCAGCAGTTTATCAGGGTTTCATCAGCCCCAGCATTTT.

The chain combines TRBV4-1 with TRBJ2-7; maybe TRBD1 (5 bases). Trimming removed 1 base from V and 2 bases from J, with 12 bases in between. The CDR3 contains 15 residues. CDR1 and CDR2 (germline): MGHRA, YSYEKL. This chain's CDR3 is CASSQAAGSPYEQYF. The CDR3 DNA reads as TGCGCCAGCAGCCAAGCGGCAGGGTCTCCCTACGAGCAGTACTTC.

CDR3 residues: CASSLLMTATYEQYF. DNA of the CDR3: TGTGCCAGCAGCTTACTAATGACTGCAACCTACGAGCAGTACTTC. V and J are TRBV28 and TRBJ2-7; D is undetermined. The CDR3 runs 15 residues. From germline, CDR1 is MDHEN and CDR2 SYDVKM. The V end was cut by 6 bases, the J end by 2 bases, with 17 bases between.

V usage is TRBV7-9 and J usage is TRBJ2-2; TRBD2 aligns across 9 bases. Germline values: CDR1 SEHNR, CDR2 FQNEAQ (reference sequence). The V gene end was trimmed by 5 bases and the J gene end by 7 bases; junction bases not matched to a gene: 8. This CDR3 contains 15 residues. This chain's CDR3 is CASSAVAGAGGELFF. The CDR3 DNA is TGTGCCAGCAGCGCAGTAGCGGGAGCCGGCGGGGAGCTGTTTTTT.

This chain links TRBV27 with TRBJ2-5, with TRBD2 matching over 9 bases. Losses at the gene ends were 5 bases for V and 4 bases for J; bases not matched to a gene: 17. The CDR3 is made up of 18 amino acids. Per the germline V gene, CDR1 is MNHEY and CDR2 is SMNVEV (reference sequence). In nucleotides, the CDR3 is TGTGCCAGCAGTCCCCCCTGGGCGGGAGGGCCCGGGGCAGAGACCCAGTACTTC. Translated: CASSPPWAGGPGAETQYF.

DNA of the CDR3: TGCAGCGTTGTTGCGGGACCTCTCACAGATACGCAGTATTTT. Its protein is CSVVAGPLTDTQYF. The chain carries TRBV29-1 and TRBJ2-3, with D possibly being TRBD2 (6 bases). Germline CDR1 and CDR2: SQVTM and ANQGSEA. V was clipped by 4 bases and J by 2 bases, with 13 bases between them. The CDR3 sequence is 14 residues long.

The chain combines TRBV29-1 with TRBJ1-5, with D tentatively TRBD1 (5 bases). The germline gives CDR1 SQVTM, CDR2 ANQGSEA. The V and J ends lost 5 bases and 4 bases respectively, with 12 bases between them. The CDR3 has 13 residues. The CDR3 is CSVSGGGNQPQHF. DNA of the CDR3: TGCAGCGTTTCCGGGGGGGGTAATCAGCCCCAGCATTTT.

The rearrangement joins TRBV6-6 to TRBJ1-1; no definite D call. The V gene's germline CDR1 is MNHNY and CDR2 SVGAGI (reference sequence). V lost 0 bases to trimming and J lost 7 bases, with 9 bases between them. This CDR3 has 13 residues. DNA for the CDR3: TGTGCCAGCAGTTACTCGGGCGGAAGTGAAGCTTTCTTT. Amino acid sequence: CASSYSGGSEAFF.

The rearrangement joins TRBV7-8 to TRBJ2-1; 9 bases are a match to TRBD1. J gave up 3 bases and V 3 bases, and 6 bases lay outside the gene matches. The CDR3 spans 16 residues. Germline loops: CDR1 SGHVS, CDR2 FQNEAQ. This CDR3 reads CASSFRDRVYYNEQFF. CDR3 bases: TGTGCCAGCAGCTTCCGGGACAGGGTATACTACAATGAGCAGTTCTTC.

This clonotype was counted between two and nine times. This chain joins TRBV4-1 and TRBJ1-1; 8 bases are a match to TRBD1. CDR3 length: 15 residues. Trimming at V came to 4 bases and at J to 1 base, leaving 5 bases not matched to a gene. Germline loops: CDR1 MGHRA, CDR2 YSYEKL. CDR3 in amino acids: CASSPSGTGNTEAFF. In DNA form, the CDR3 reads TGCGCCAGCAGCCCTAGCGGGACAGGGAACACTGAAGCTTTCTTT.

The chain has TRBV6-5 and TRBJ2-2; 7 nucleotides match TRBD2. CDR1 MNHEY and CDR2 SVGAGI come from the germline V gene. The CDR3 loop spans 13 amino acids. V shed 7 bases and J 5 bases; nucleotides not matched to a gene: 4. The chain's CDR3 is CASTWGGTGELFF. CDR3 DNA: TGTGCCAGCACCTGGGGGGGGACCGGGGAGCTGTTTTTT.

This clonotype was seen a single time. The rearrangement uses TRBV9 and TRBJ2-1; 8 nucleotides agree with TRBD2. The CDR3 has 18 amino acids. Germline V gene data show CDR1 as SGDLS and CDR2 as YYNGEE. Trimming removed 5 bases from V and 0 bases from J; junction bases left unmatched: 13. The CDR3 bases are TGTGCCAGCAGTCACAATACGGGGGGGATAAGCTCCTACAATGAGCAGTTCTTC. Amino acid sequence: CASSHNTGGISSYNEQFF.

This clonotype was seen a handful of times. The chain has TRBV7-2 and TRBJ2-4; D unresolved. This CDR3 contains 15 residues. Germline assignment: CDR1 SGHTA and CDR2 FQGNSA. Between the trimmed V and J ends, which lost 2 bases and 2 bases, there was a span of 10 bases. CDR3 loop: CASSLSRIPKNIQYF. In DNA form, the CDR3 reads TGTGCCAGCAGCTTATCCCGCATTCCCAAAAACATTCAGTACTTC.

The CDR3 sequence is CASKLSGGTYNEQFF. The CDR3, as DNA: TGTGCCAGTAAGCTTAGCGGGGGCACCTACAATGAGCAGTTCTTC. This chain connects TRBV19 to TRBJ2-1; TRBD2 matches at 9 bases. The CDR3 length is 15 residues. J was trimmed by 2 bases and V by 7 bases; bases with no gene match: 6. Germline loops: CDR1 LNHDA, CDR2 SQIVND (reference sequence). Drawing the rest from reference TRBV19 and TRBJ2-1, the complete variable domain is DGGITQSPKYLFRKEGQNVTLSCEQNLNHDAMYWYRQDPGQGLRLIYYSQIVNDFQKGDIAEGYSVSREKKESFPLTVTSAQKNPTAFYLCASKLSGGTYNEQFFGPGTRLTVL.

The chain uses TRBV6-2 or TRBV6-3 and TRBJ1-5, with unresolved D. V lost 4 bases to trimming and J lost 7 bases, with 11 bases between them. Germline assignment: CDR1 MNHEY and CDR2 SVGEGT. The CDR3 totals 13 residues. The CDR3 spells CASSSASGQPQHF. The CDR3 DNA is TGTGCCAGCAGTTCGGCGTCCGGGCAGCCCCAGCATTTT.

The V call is TRBV7-4, the J call TRBJ2-7; tentative D call: TRBD2 (5 bases). The germline V and J ends were trimmed by 4 bases and 3 bases, with 16 bases remaining between them. The V gene's germline CDR1 is SGHVT and CDR2 SQSDAQ. The CDR3 spans 15 residues. CDR3 sequence (DNA): TGTGCCAGCAGCTCCCCCGGGGTAGGTGACTACGAGCAGTACTTC. This codes for CASSSPGVGDYEQYF.

V gene TRBV28 combines with J gene TRBJ2-2, with D tentatively TRBD2 (5 bases). The germline V gene has CDR1 MDHEN and CDR2 SYDVKM. V lost 10 bases and J 1 base, leaving 28 bases between the germline ends. The CDR3 covers 19 residues. The CDR3 reads CATLRAGLSGLLNTGELFF. The CDR3 DNA follows: TGTGCCACCCTTCGCGCCGGCCTATCGGGATTGTTGAACACCGGGGAGCTGTTTTTT. The complete variable domain, with remaining parts taken from reference TRBV28 and TRBJ2-2, reads DVKVTQSSRYLVKRTGEKVFLECVQDMDHENMFWYRQDPGLGLRLIYFSYDVKMKEKGDIPEGYSVSREKKERFSLILESASTNQTSMYLCATLRAGLSGLLNTGELFFGEGSRLTVL.

V gene TRBV15 combines with J gene TRBJ1-1, with 8 bases identical to TRBD1. CDR1 LNHNV and CDR2 YYDKDF come from the germline V gene (reference sequence). V lost 2 bases to trimming and J lost 11 bases; unmatched junction nucleotides: 22. CDR3 size: 18 residues. CDR3 sequence (DNA): TGTGCCACCAGCAGATCTAGAACCCTTTCAGACAGGGGACTAGGTGCTTTCTTT. It yields the protein CATSRSRTLSDRGLGAFF.

The table lists this clonotype with many counts. The chain joins TRBV28 to TRBJ2-5, with TRBD1 identical over 9 bases. This CDR3 comprises 14 residues. V lost 4 bases and J lost 5; bases outside the gene matches: 5. Germline V gene sequence: CDR1 MDHEN, CDR2 SYDVKM. The CDR3 protein is CASSSPGQGETQYF. The CDR3 DNA reads TGTGCCAGCAGTTCCCCGGGACAGGGTGAGACCCAGTACTTC.

This clonotype was found a few times. The chain combines TRBV6-1 with TRBJ1-5; 10 bases line up with TRBD1. V lost 6 bases, J lost 4 bases, and 15 bases stayed unmatched. Germline CDR1 MNHNS, CDR2 SASEGT. This CDR3 has 18 amino acids. The CDR3 sequence: CASSGRQGAMGANQPQHF. CDR3 DNA: TGTGCCAGCAGCGGAAGACAGGGGGCGATGGGGGCAAATCAGCCCCAGCATTTT.

The rearrangement uses TRBV7-3 and TRBJ2-1; 12 bases align to TRBD2. Trimming cost V 1 base and J 8 bases; bases outside gene matches: 12. Germline V lookup: CDR1 SGHTA, CDR2 FQGTGA. The CDR3 is 18 amino acids. The CDR3 nucleotides are TGTGCCAGCAGCTTAAGCAGCGCCCTAGCGGGGGGGATCTATGAGCAGTTCTTC. This sequence encodes CASSLSSALAGGIYEQFF.

V is TRBV3-1 and J is TRBJ2-7; possible D gene TRBD1, 6 bases. The CDR3 totals 15 residues. Deletions cut 0 bases from V and 9 bases from J, with 18 bases between. The germline V gene has CDR1 LGHDT and CDR2 YNNKEL (reference sequence). For the CDR3, the DNA is TGTGCCAGCAGCCAAGATGCCCGACAGGCCGGCGGGCAGTACTTC. As protein: CASSQDARQAGGQYF.

The sample holds a few counts of this clonotype. This chain uses TRBV19 with TRBJ2-7, with 11 nucleotides matching TRBD2. CDR3 length: 15 residues. V was clipped by 4 bases and J by 2 bases; unmatched bases: 4. CDR1 and CDR2 (germline): LNHDA, SQIVND (reference sequence). The CDR3 spells CASSRTSGGTYEQYF. Written as DNA, the CDR3 is TGTGCCAGTAGTAGAACTAGCGGGGGTACCTACGAGCAGTACTTC.